In its sample, the clone carrying this T cell receptor (beta chain) was seen many times. The data were taken from a study of blood T cell repertoires in COVID-19. Study details: The cDNA or gDNA used as material had been derived from T cells, B-cell-depleted T cells, or PBMCs.

The CDR3 is 14 amino acids. CDR1 is SGDLS, CDR2 YYNGEE, per germline. Trimming shortened V by 3 bases and J by 8 bases, and 12 bases separated the two germline ends. Original data processing: Estimates of nucleated cell counts were drawn from the amplification of reference gene primers. TCRdb's copy holds only in-frame clones and misses some; the assay was immunoSEQ multiplex PCR. V and J calls and clone size follow that table, whereas D and trimming were derived from the DNA. The data show a few hundred thousand clones, 70% to 90% seen once. The chain joins TRBV9 to TRBJ1-6, with D uncertain. This clonotype originated in a human donor in a cohort sampled during active COVID-19. The sample taken for sequencing was peripheral blood. In nucleotides, the CDR3 is TGTGCCAGCAGCGGAAGGAGAGATGATTCACCCCTCCACTTT. Encoded protein: CASSGRRDDSPLHF.